The 25 T cell receptor beta chains given below trace back to one sample, sequenced in a study of T cell changes during pregnancy in multiple sclerosis. Data came from immunoSEQ multiplex PCR; TCRdb stores just in-frame clones and leaves some out. The sample lists around 100,000 clones; approximately 90% were seen once. The starting material was peripheral blood, obtained in the third trimester of pregnancy. The receptors were sampled from a female donor with multiple sclerosis, enrolled in a pregnancy study.

This rearrangement joins TRBV7-9 to TRBJ1-6; 11 bases map to TRBD1. With V trimmed by 5 bases and J by 6 bases, 3 bases remained unmatched. The germline gives CDR1 SEHNR, CDR2 FQNEAQ (reference sequence). The CDR3 consists of 15 residues. CDR3 residues: CASSEGTGGNSPLHF. The CDR3 DNA is TGTGCCAGCAGCGAGGGGACAGGGGGTAATTCACCCCTCCACTTT.

This sequence joins TRBV2 and TRBJ2-7; 8 bases match TRBD1. The CDR3 contains 14 residues. The V gene's germline CDR1 is SNHLY and CDR2 FYNNEI. Unmatched junction bases numbered 4, after V lost 6 bases and J lost 0 bases. CDR3 amino acids: CASSETGVSYEQYF. CDR3 coding DNA: TGTGCCAGCAGCGAGACAGGGGTCTCCTACGAGCAGTACTTC. The whole variable domain, remainder taken from reference TRBV2 and TRBJ2-7, is EPEVTQTPSHQVTQMGQEVILRCVPISNHLYFYWYRQILGQKVEFLVSFYNNEISEKSEIFDDQFSVERPDGSNFTLKIRSTKLEDSAMYFCASSETGVSYEQYFGPGTRLTVT.

The V gene is TRBV6-1, the J gene TRBJ1-2; the D gene is possibly TRBD1 (5 bases). With 1 base removed from V and 4 bases from J, the gap between germline ends came to 10 bases. CDR3 length: 14 residues. In germline, CDR1 is MNHNS, CDR2 SASEGT. Written as DNA, the CDR3 is TGTGCCAGCAGTGAAGTAGGGGTCAGCTATGGCTACACCTTC. This codes for CASSEVGVSYGYTF.

V is TRBV4-2 and J is TRBJ2-4; 7 nucleotides match TRBD2. V lost 0 bases to trimming and J lost 8 bases; unmatched junction nucleotides: 1. The germline V gene encodes CDR1 LGHNA and CDR2 YNFKEQ. This CDR3 is 13 amino acids long. DNA of the CDR3: TGTGCCAGCAGCCAAGATGGGGGGGACATTCAGTACTTC. Its translation: CASSQDGGDIQYF.

The chain couples TRBV7-9 to TRBJ2-5; D gene uncertain. Germline CDR1 reads SEHNR; CDR2 reads FQNEAQ (reference sequence). The CDR3 is 11 residues long. V lost 3 bases, J lost 5 bases, and 4 bases lay in between. The CDR3 protein is CASSFLETQYF. The CDR3 DNA is TGTGCCAGCAGCTTCCTGGAGACCCAGTACTTC.

The CDR3 loop is CASSPRLLESGYGYTF. CDR3 coding DNA: TGCGCCAGCAGCCCCCGGCTGTTGGAATCGGGTTATGGCTACACCTTC. The V gene is TRBV5-1, the J gene TRBJ1-2; D unresolved. V lost 4 bases and J 5 bases, leaving 21 bases between the germline ends. The CDR3 has 16 residues. Germline CDR1 reads SGHRS; CDR2 reads YFSETQ.

The chain joins TRBV5-4 to TRBJ2-3, with 9 nucleotides matching TRBD2. After removal of 1 base from V and 3 bases from J, the junction contained 3 bases not matched to a gene. Germline lookup yields CDR1 SGHNT and CDR2 YYREEE (reference sequence). The CDR3 sequence is 15 residues long. The CDR3 spells CASSLPLAGTDTQYF. The CDR3 region has the DNA TGTGCCAGCAGCTTGCCCCTAGCGGGGACAGATACGCAGTATTTT.

V and J are TRBV5-1 and TRBJ2-2, with TRBD1 identical over 9 bases. Looked up from germline, CDR1 is SGHRS and CDR2 is YFSETQ. The CDR3 consists of 15 residues. V lost 4 bases and J lost 3; bases outside the gene matches: 4. In DNA, the CDR3 is TGCGCCAGCAGCGTTAGGACAGGGGACACCGGGGAGCTGTTTTTT. Translated, it gives CASSVRTGDTGELFF.

The chain has TRBV7-7 and TRBJ2-5, with a possible D match to TRBD2 (6 bases). This CDR3 has 13 residues. Trimming stripped 0 bases from V and 7 bases from J, with 9 bases between. From germline, CDR1 is SSHAT and CDR2 FNYEAQ (reference sequence). CDR3 loop: CASSLAGRGTQYF. The CDR3 nucleotides are TGTGCCAGCAGCTTAGCTGGGCGGGGGACCCAGTACTTC.

The chain joins TRBV30 to TRBJ2-3; D gene ambiguous. Germline CDR1 is GTSNPN and CDR2 is SVGIG (reference sequence). The V and J ends lost 2 bases and 2 bases respectively, with 14 bases between them. CDR3 size: 15 residues. The CDR3 region is CAWSSERGPTDTQYF. DNA for the CDR3: TGTGCCTGGAGTTCCGAGCGAGGCCCCACAGATACGCAGTATTTT.

The chain links TRBV7-2 to TRBJ2-7; TRBD1 matches 7 bases. The CDR3 loop spans 16 amino acids. V was clipped by 5 bases and J by 4 bases; unmatched bases: 14. Germline lookup yields CDR1 SGHTA and CDR2 FQGNSA. The CDR3 reads CASSPRTGAPLYEQYF. The CDR3, as DNA: TGTGCCAGCAGCCCTCGGACAGGAGCGCCCCTATACGAGCAGTACTTC.

This rearrangement joins TRBV5-6 to TRBJ2-1; D is uncertain. The CDR3 is made up of 16 amino acids. Germline loops: CDR1 SGHDT, CDR2 YYEEEE. Trimming left V 0 bases short and J 0 bases short, with 10 bases between. Written as DNA, the CDR3 is TGTGCCAGCAGCTTGGTTGGCTGGAGCTCCTACAATGAGCAGTTCTTC. It yields the protein CASSLVGWSSYNEQFF.

The chain couples TRBV18 to TRBJ1-2, with D possibly being TRBD1 (6 bases). CDR3 length: 14 amino acids. CDR1 and CDR2 (germline): KGHSH, LQKENI. V was cut by 3 bases and J by 4 bases, with 12 bases left in between. The CDR3 nucleotides read TGTGCCAGCTCACCGGAAGCGACAGGCTATGGCTACACCTTC. Translated, it gives CASSPEATGYGYTF.

V gene TRBV5-1 combines with J gene TRBJ2-5, with TRBD2 matching over 7 bases. Gene TRBJ2-7 matches the end of the DNA better, so the J call may be wrong. CDR1 and CDR2 (germline): SGHRS, YFSETQ. CDR3 length: 14 amino acids. CDR3 DNA sequence: TGCGCCAGCAGCCCGACCGGGGGGAGATACGAGCAGTACTTC. Protein sequence: CASSPTGGRYEQYF.

V and J are TRBV5-4 and TRBJ2-1; 9 nucleotides match TRBD2. The CDR3 extends over 18 amino acids. The V gene end was trimmed by 7 bases and the J gene end by 0 bases; junction bases not matched to a gene: 14. Germline V gene lookup returns CDR1 SGHNT and CDR2 YYREEE (reference sequence). CDR3 amino acids: CASSLWNLAGSSYNEQFF. The CDR3 nucleotides read TGTGCCAGCTCCCTCTGGAACCTAGCGGGAAGCTCCTACAATGAGCAGTTCTTC.

The chain links TRBV13 to TRBJ1-2; D is undetermined. This CDR3 has 19 amino acids. Germline CDR1 and CDR2: PRHDT and FYEKMQ (reference sequence). Between the trimmed V and J ends, which lost 5 bases and 7 bases, there was a span of 32 bases. The CDR3 loop reads CASSDTSLQTTISLGGYTF. The CDR3 bases are TGTGCCAGCAGCGATACATCCTTGCAGACGACTATTTCTTTGGGTGGCTACACCTTC.

This chain joins TRBV4-2 and TRBJ2-7; a weak D match, TRBD2 (6 bases). The CDR3 is 16 residues long. CDR1 is LGHNA, CDR2 YNFKEQ, per germline. V gave up 0 bases and J gave up 0 bases, with 12 bases separating them. Here the CDR3 reads CASSQEGLANSYEQYF. DNA for the CDR3: TGTGCCAGCAGCCAAGAAGGGCTAGCGAACTCCTACGAGCAGTACTTC.

The chain couples TRBV5-1 to TRBJ2-3; 15 bases fit TRBD2. The CDR3 runs 17 residues. CDR1 is SGHRS and CDR2 is YFSETQ in the germline V gene. Losses at the gene ends were 5 bases for V and 6 bases for J; bases not matched to a gene: 10. The CDR3 is CASSPTGTSGGTDTQYF. As DNA, the CDR3 is TGCGCCAGCAGTCCTACCGGGACTAGCGGGGGGACGGATACGCAGTATTTT.

The sample holds one count of this clone. This chain links TRBV4-1 with TRBJ2-1, with 8 nucleotides matching TRBD2. Germline V CDR1 and CDR2: MGHRA, YSYEKL. Trimming cost V 4 bases and J 5 bases; bases outside gene matches: 10. The CDR3 contains 16 residues. The CDR3 DNA follows: TGCGCCAGCAGCCCCCGGAATAGCGGGAATCACAATGAGCAGTTCTTC. This gives the protein CASSPRNSGNHNEQFF.

The chain couples TRBV7-2 to TRBJ1-5; D is perhaps TRBD1 (6 bases). V shed 0 bases and J shed 9 bases, with 15 bases lying between them. Germline CDR1 is SGHTA and CDR2 is FQGNSA. The CDR3 totals 15 residues. The CDR3 nucleotides are TGTGCCAGCAGCTTAGCTGGACAGTCGGTAGGGCCCCAGCATTTT. Its protein is CASSLAGQSVGPQHF.

This chain uses TRBV29-1 with TRBJ1-2, with 7 positions matching TRBD1. The CDR3 is 13 residues long. Germline V gene lookup returns CDR1 SQVTM and CDR2 ANQGSEA. V shed 5 bases and J 4 bases; nucleotides not matched to a gene: 7. The CDR3 region is CSVTGTVTYGYTF. As DNA, the CDR3 is TGCAGCGTTACCGGGACAGTCACCTATGGCTACACCTTC.

The chain links TRBV6-5 to TRBJ2-3; D gene uncertain. Trimming removed 2 bases from V and 4 bases from J, with 10 bases in between. CDR3 length equals 14 residues. Germline assignment: CDR1 MNHEY and CDR2 SVGAGI. This CDR3 is CASSYLGQSDTQYF. CDR3 sequence (DNA): TGTGCCAGCAGTTACCTGGGCCAGTCAGATACGCAGTATTTT.

This clone occurred a few times. This specimen includes other DNA sequences encoding the same CDR3. V usage is TRBV19 and J usage is TRBJ1-5; D gene unclear. V gave up 7 bases and J gave up 2 bases, with 12 bases separating them. The germline V gene encodes CDR1 LNHDA and CDR2 SQIVND (reference sequence). The length of the CDR3 is 14 residues. As DNA, the CDR3 is TGTGCCAGTAACCCAGGAAGAGGCAATCAGCCCCAGCATTTT. It yields the protein CASNPGRGNQPQHF.

The V call is TRBV18, the J call TRBJ2-5; TRBD2 matches at 10 bases. The CDR3 spans 18 residues. Germline trimming cut 1 base from V and 4 bases from J; bases unmatched to any gene: 12. CDR1 is KGHSH, CDR2 LQKENI, per germline. Here the CDR3 DNA reads TGTGCCAGCTCACCACTAAGACTAGCGGGTGCGAAGGGAGAGACCCAGTACTTC. This codes for CASSPLRLAGAKGETQYF.

CDR3 residues: CASSIGTRNEQFF. For the CDR3, the DNA is TGTGCCAGTAGTATAGGGACTAGAAACGAGCAGTTCTTC. This sequence joins TRBV19 and TRBJ2-1; 7 bases fit TRBD2. V gave up 1 base and J gave up 10 bases; unmatched junction bases: 4. CDR3 length: 13 amino acids. The germline V gene has CDR1 LNHDA and CDR2 SQIVND (reference sequence).